One sample yielded the 24 T cell receptor beta chains listed below, sequenced in a study of long-term antiretroviral therapy in people with HIV. This was the immunoSEQ v3.0 assay at survey level. Profiling relied on immunoSEQ multiplex PCR, and the TCRdb table lists in-frame clones only, not all of them. The profile shows some 28,000 clones, 80% to 95% of them singletons. The specimen was unsorted PBMCs, collected 5 to 5.5 years after starting antiretroviral therapy. The receptors stem from a woman between 40 and 50 years old with HIV.

The chain is built from TRBV7-6 and TRBJ2-5; D perhaps matches TRBD1 (7 bases). The CDR3 length is 14 residues. V shed 3 bases and J shed 5 bases, with 13 bases lying between them. Germline values: CDR1 SGHVS, CDR2 FNYEAQ. The CDR3 reads CASSLRAGGETQYF. The CDR3 DNA follows: TGTGCCAGCAGCTTGAGGGCAGGGGGGGAGACCCAGTACTTC.

The rearrangement uses TRBV2 and TRBJ2-1; the match to TRBD2 covers 13 bases. The J segment lost 8 bases and the V segment lost 7 bases, leaving 8 bases of the junction unmatched. Germline V gives CDR1 SNHLY, CDR2 FYNNEI. The CDR3 has 15 residues. The CDR3 region is CASTRLAGGADEQFF. The CDR3 region has the DNA TGTGCCAGCACCCGACTAGCGGGAGGCGCGGATGAGCAGTTCTTC. The variable domain in full, with the rest retrieved from reference TRBV2 and TRBJ2-1, is EPEVTQTPSHQVTQMGQEVILRCVPISNHLYFYWYRQILGQKVEFLVSFYNNEISEKSEIFDDQFSVERPDGSNFTLKIRSTKLEDSAMYFCASTRLAGGADEQFFGPGTRLTVL.

J is TRBJ1-2 and V is TRBV19; D is uncertain. The CDR3 sequence is 15 residues long. V was pared by 2 bases and J by 0 bases, with 10 bases between. CDR1 is LNHDA, CDR2 SQIVND, per germline (reference sequence). CDR3 DNA: TGTGCCAGTAGTATATTGGGTGGGACTAACTATGGCTACACCTTC. Translated: CASSILGGTNYGYTF.

The chain links TRBV11-1 to TRBJ2-1; 8 bases map to TRBD2. V was pared by 1 base and J by 7 bases, with 9 bases of the junction left unmatched. This CDR3 is 16 amino acids long. Germline-derived CDR1 and CDR2 are SGHAT and FQDESV (reference sequence). The CDR3: CASSLGAGALGNEQFF. The CDR3 coding sequence is TGTGCCAGCAGCTTAGGAGCGGGAGCTCTGGGAAATGAGCAGTTCTTC.

The CDR3 loop is CASSCDIRGTEYEQYF. The CDR3 DNA reads as TGTGCCAGCAGCTGTGATATCAGGGGTACAGAATACGAGCAGTACTTC. This chain connects TRBV7-4 to TRBJ2-7; perhaps TRBD1 as D (6 bases). CDR1 and CDR2 from the germline V gene are SGHVT and SQSDAQ. V lost 4 bases and J lost 4, with 20 bases in between. The CDR3 covers 16 residues.

The CDR3 here is CASSALQIAGGREQFF. In nucleotides, the CDR3 is TGTGCCAGCAGCGCCCTCCAAATAGCGGGGGGTAGGGAGCAGTTCTTC. The genes are TRBV7-9 and TRBJ2-1; TRBD2 aligns across 10 bases. V lost 5 bases and J lost 10; bases outside the gene matches: 14. CDR3 size: 16 residues. Per germline, CDR1 SEHNR and CDR2 FQNEAQ (reference sequence).

The chain employs TRBV5-6 and TRBJ1-2, with 9 bases identical to TRBD1. This CDR3 comprises 14 residues. V shed 4 bases, J shed 7 bases, and the junction held 8 bases outside the gene matches. Germline V gene data show CDR1 as SGHDT and CDR2 as YYEEEE. CDR3 DNA: TGTGCCAGCAGCACCCTACAGGGGGCACGTGGCTACACCTTC. Translation gives CASSTLQGARGYTF.

This chain links TRBV6-1 with TRBJ2-1, with 7 positions matching TRBD1. The V segment lost 5 bases and the J segment 16 bases; nucleotides outside the gene matches: 11. The V gene's germline CDR1 is MNHNS and CDR2 SASEGT. The CDR3 totals 12 residues. The CDR3 DNA follows: TGTGCCAGCAGTTTCTCGACGGACAGGCAATTCTTC. Amino acids: CASSFSTDRQFF.

The chain combines TRBV13 with TRBJ2-2; no clear D. Germline CDR1 PRHDT, CDR2 FYEKMQ (reference sequence). The CDR3 length is 13 residues. The ends were cut back, 5 bases at V and 0 bases at J, with 4 bases in the middle. This CDR3 is CASSQANTGELFF. CDR3 DNA sequence: TGTGCCAGCAGCCAAGCGAACACCGGGGAGCTGTTTTTT.

The chain couples TRBV5-1 to TRBJ1-4; D not certain. The germline V gene has CDR1 SGHRS and CDR2 YFSETQ. The CDR3 sequence is 14 residues long. The ends were cut back, 3 bases at V and 8 bases at J, with 14 bases in the middle. CDR3 DNA: TGCGCCAGCAGCTACGGCACACCGGGGGAAAAACTGTTTTTT. Its translation is CASSYGTPGEKLFF. Looking up the rest from reference TRBV5-1 and TRBJ1-4 gives the full variable domain: KAGVTQTPRYLIKTRGQQVTLSCSPISGHRSVSWYQQTPGQGLQFLFEYFSETQRNKGNFPGRFSGRQFSNSRSEMNVSTLELGDSALYLCASSYGTPGEKLFFGSGTQLSVL.

This sequence joins TRBV30 and TRBJ1-1; D is uncertain. Looked up from germline, CDR1 is GTSNPN and CDR2 is SVGIG (reference sequence). This CDR3 region has 14 residues. V lost 2 bases and J lost 1, with 11 bases in between. CDR3 bases: TGTGCCTGGAGTTCAAGTATTAAGAACACTGAAGCTTTCTTT. Translating it yields CAWSSSIKNTEAFF.

This chain links TRBV2 with TRBJ2-5; TRBD2 might be the D (7 bases). The length of the CDR3 is 15 residues. V was cut by 1 base and J by 9 bases, with 18 bases left in between. CDR1 is SNHLY, CDR2 FYNNEI, per germline. CDR3 sequence reads: CASSEEEGGGTAQYF. The DNA of the CDR3 is TGTGCCAGCAGTGAAGAAGAGGGGGGAGGGACGGCCCAGTACTTC.

The J gene is TRBJ1-4, the V gene TRBV5-8; D possibly corresponds to TRBD1 (5 bases). Germline lookup yields CDR1 SGHTS and CDR2 YDEGEE. The length of the CDR3 is 16 residues. Trimming shortened V by 4 bases and J by 3 bases, and 16 bases separated the two germline ends. CDR3 region: CASSLGVGRANEKLFF. CDR3 sequence (DNA): TGTGCCAGCAGCCTGGGCGTCGGCAGGGCTAATGAAAAACTGTTTTTT. The whole variable domain, remainder taken from reference TRBV5-8 and TRBJ1-4, is EAGVTQSPTHLIKTRGQQATLRCSPISGHTSVYWYQQALGLGLQFLLWYDEGEERNRGNFPPRFSGRQFPNYSSELNVNALELEDSALYLCASSLGVGRANEKLFFGSGTQLSVL.

The chain links TRBV7-9 to TRBJ2-5; D is unclear. The V end lost 5 bases, the J end lost 2 bases, and 18 bases lay between the germline ends. Germline lookup yields CDR1 SEHNR and CDR2 FQNEAQ (reference sequence). This CDR3 contains 16 residues. CDR3 sequence reads: CASSLGNTGSQETQYF. Here the CDR3 DNA reads TGTGCCAGCAGCCTAGGCAATACCGGGTCACAAGAGACCCAGTACTTC.

The V call is TRBV19, the J call TRBJ2-2, with D perhaps assigned TRBD1 or TRBD2 (5 bases each). There are 12 residues in the CDR3. V dropped 7 bases and J dropped 6 bases, with 9 bases sitting between them. Germline-derived CDR1 and CDR2 are LNHDA and SQIVND (reference sequence). The DNA of the CDR3 is TGTGCCAGTATGGGGCGGGCCGGGGAGCTGTTTTTT. This sequence encodes CASMGRAGELFF.

A single count supports this clone. The CDR3 region has the DNA TGTGCCAGCCGCGTGGCGGGAGGCCACGAGCAGTACTTC. Amino acids: CASRVAGGHEQYF. This chain connects TRBV6-5 to TRBJ2-7; TRBD2 matches at 8 bases. The CDR3 sequence is 13 residues long. V lost 8 bases and J lost 5; bases outside the gene matches: 8. Germline CDR1 and CDR2: MNHEY and SVGAGI.

The chain joins TRBV10-2 to TRBJ2-7; no clear D. The CDR3 runs to 15 residues. CDR1 is WSHSY and CDR2 is SAAADI in the germline V gene. Trimming took off 0 bases at V and 2 bases at J, with 11 bases between the two ends. In DNA, the CDR3 is TGCGCCAGCAGTGAGTCTTTACCAACCCCCTACGAGCAGTACTTC. Residues: CASSESLPTPYEQYF.

This chain joins TRBV9 and TRBJ1-6, with TRBD1 identical over 7 bases. The CDR3 is 15 amino acids. Losses at the gene ends were 5 bases for V and 0 bases for J; bases not matched to a gene: 2. The germline V gene encodes CDR1 SGDLS and CDR2 YYNGEE. DNA of the CDR3: TGTGCCAGCAGTGGGGACAGCTCCTATAATTCACCCCTCCACTTT. Its translation: CASSGDSSYNSPLHF.

The J gene is TRBJ2-3, the V gene TRBV5-1; tentative D call: TRBD2 (5 bases). Per germline, CDR1 SGHRS and CDR2 YFSETQ. There are 14 residues in the CDR3. The V gene lost 4 bases and the J gene lost 6 bases, with 15 bases spanning the gap. CDR3 residues: CASSDSFPGDTQYF. The DNA for the CDR3 is TGCGCCAGCAGCGATTCCTTCCCGGGGGATACGCAGTATTTT. The full variable domain, with the rest looked up from reference TRBV5-1 and TRBJ2-3, is KAGVTQTPRYLIKTRGQQVTLSCSPISGHRSVSWYQQTPGQGLQFLFEYFSETQRNKGNFPGRFSGRQFSNSRSEMNVSTLELGDSALYLCASSDSFPGDTQYFGPGTRLTVL.

The chain uses TRBV29-1 and TRBJ1-1; D may be TRBD1 (5 bases). The germline CDR1 and CDR2 sequences are SQVTM and ANQGSEA. Trimming stripped 7 bases from V and 4 bases from J, with 13 bases between. The CDR3 contains 12 residues. The CDR3 reads CSAEGIATEAFF. The CDR3 nucleotides are TGCAGCGCTGAGGGGATCGCCACTGAAGCTTTCTTT.

The rearrangement uses TRBV19 and TRBJ2-5, with 7 bases identical to TRBD1. The ends lost 11 bases at V and 1 base at J; junction bases unmatched: 4. This CDR3 is 12 amino acids long. CDR1 and CDR2 (germline): LNHDA, SQIVND (reference sequence). CDR3 protein: CASTGAQETQYF. DNA for the CDR3: TGTGCCTCCACAGGGGCCCAAGAGACCCAGTACTTC.

DNA of the CDR3: TGTGCCAGCAGTTCACTCCTCAGCTTATACGAGCAGTACTTC. Translated, it gives CASSSLLSLYEQYF. The chain employs TRBV6-6 and TRBJ2-7; D unclear. Trimming took 4 bases from V and 4 from J, leaving 14 bases between them. The CDR3 extends over 14 amino acids. Germline CDR1 is MNHNY and CDR2 is SVGAGI (reference sequence).

The V gene is TRBV2, the J gene TRBJ2-7; 11 nucleotides match TRBD2. Germline values: CDR1 SNHLY, CDR2 FYNNEI. This CDR3 is built from 15 residues. Trimming removed 7 bases from V and 3 bases from J; junction bases left unmatched: 8. CDR3 coding DNA: TGTGCCAGCAAGAAGGCGGGGACTAGCGGCTACGAGCAGTACTTC. Translated, it gives CASKKAGTSGYEQYF.

This clone was detected once. The V and J genes are TRBV19 and TRBJ1-2, with 7 bases that match TRBD1. With V trimmed by 9 bases and J by 3 bases, 13 bases remained unmatched. The CDR3 is 15 amino acids. The germline CDR1 and CDR2 sequences are LNHDA and SQIVND (reference sequence). CDR3 region: CASDPGGRGYYGYTF. The DNA for the CDR3 is TGTGCCAGCGACCCTGGGGGCAGGGGGTACTATGGCTACACCTTC.